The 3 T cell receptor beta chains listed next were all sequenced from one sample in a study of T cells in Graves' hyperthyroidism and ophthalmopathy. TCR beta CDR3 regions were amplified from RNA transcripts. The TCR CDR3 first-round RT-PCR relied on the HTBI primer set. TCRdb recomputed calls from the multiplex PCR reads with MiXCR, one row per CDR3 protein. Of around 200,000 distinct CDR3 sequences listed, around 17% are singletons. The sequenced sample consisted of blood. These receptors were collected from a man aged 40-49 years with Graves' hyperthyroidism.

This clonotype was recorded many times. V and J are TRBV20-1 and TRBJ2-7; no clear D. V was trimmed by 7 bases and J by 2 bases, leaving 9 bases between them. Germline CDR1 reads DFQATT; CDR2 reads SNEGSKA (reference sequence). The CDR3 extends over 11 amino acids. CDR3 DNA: TGCAGTGTGCGGCAGACCTACGAGCAGTACTTC. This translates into CSVRQTYEQYF.

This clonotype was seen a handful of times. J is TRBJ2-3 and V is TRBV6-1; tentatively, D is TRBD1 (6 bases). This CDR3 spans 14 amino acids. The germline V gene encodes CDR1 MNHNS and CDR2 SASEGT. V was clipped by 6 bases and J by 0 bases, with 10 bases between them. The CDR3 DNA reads TGTGCCAGCAGGGAACAGGGTAGCACAGATACGCAGTATTTT. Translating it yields CASREQGSTDTQYF.

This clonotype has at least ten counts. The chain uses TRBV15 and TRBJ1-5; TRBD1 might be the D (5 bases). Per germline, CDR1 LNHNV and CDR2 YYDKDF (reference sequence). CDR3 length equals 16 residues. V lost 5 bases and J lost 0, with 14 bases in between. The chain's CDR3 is CATSPRQSYSNQPQHF. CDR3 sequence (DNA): TGTGCCACCAGCCCTCGACAGTCTTATAGCAATCAGCCCCAGCATTTT.